Below are 24 T cell receptor beta chains sequenced from a single sample in a study of response to subunit inactivated influenza vaccine. TCRdb recomputed calls from the RT-PCR reads with MiXCR, one row per CDR3 protein. The table lists about 540,000 distinct CDR3 sequences, under 30% of them singletons. The same sample was also studied in work on T cells expressing NK-cell markers. That paper notes: As the method of synthesis, 5'RACE template switching with UMIs yielded TCR beta cDNA.

Sequencing was performed on CD4+ T cells sorted from PBMCs, taken less than 13 days after vaccination. Receptors originate from a man aged 50 to 59 who received an inactivated influenza vaccine.

This clonotype was seen only a few times. J is TRBJ1-4 and V is TRBV5-5; D is possibly TRBD1 (5 bases). This CDR3 is built from 14 residues. The V gene lost 7 bases and the J gene lost 2 bases, with 12 bases spanning the gap. Germline V gene data show CDR1 as SGHKS and CDR2 as YYEKEE (reference sequence). The chain's CDR3 is CASRRGRTNEKLFF. As DNA, the CDR3 is TGTGCCAGCCGCCGGGGACGGACTAATGAAAAACTGTTTTTT.

The chain is built from TRBV25-1 and TRBJ2-5, with D unclear. CDR3 length: 12 residues. CDR1 is MGHDK and CDR2 is SYGVNS in the germline V gene. V shed 3 bases and J shed 7 bases, with 9 bases lying between them. This CDR3 reads CASSDVKGTQYF. In DNA, the CDR3 is TGTGCCAGCAGTGACGTCAAAGGGACCCAGTACTTC.

This clonotype showed up just a few times. The chain links TRBV29-1 to TRBJ2-7; the match to TRBD2 covers 8 bases. CDR1 and CDR2 (germline): SQVTM, ANQGSEA. The ends lost 0 bases at V and 2 bases at J; junction bases unmatched: 9. The CDR3 spans 16 residues. DNA for the CDR3: TGCAGCGTTGAAGATCGATGGGCGGGAGGAACCTACGAGCAGTACTTC. Residues: CSVEDRWAGGTYEQYF.

V and J are TRBV19 and TRBJ2-1; weak D call: TRBD1 (7 bases). This CDR3 is built from 14 residues. The germline V and J ends were trimmed by 5 bases and 9 bases, with 17 bases remaining between them. Germline loops: CDR1 LNHDA, CDR2 SQIVND (reference sequence). In DNA, the CDR3 is TGTGCCAGTAGTGAGAGGACAGGAGGGAGTGAGCAGTTCTTC. This sequence encodes CASSERTGGSEQFF.

V and J are TRBV5-1 and TRBJ2-1; 12 bases are shared with TRBD2. The CDR3 runs to 15 residues. After removal of 3 bases from V and 6 bases from J, the junction contained 4 bases not matched to a gene. Germline loops: CDR1 SGHRS, CDR2 YFSETQ. This CDR3 is CASSWASGRANEQFF. In DNA form, the CDR3 reads TGCGCCAGCAGCTGGGCTAGCGGGAGGGCCAATGAGCAGTTCTTC.

This clonotype was recorded a few times. The gene calls are TRBV5-1 and TRBJ2-5; 10 bases are a match to TRBD2. J lost 2 bases, V lost 6 bases, and 4 bases had no gene match. This CDR3 has 14 residues. Germline lookup yields CDR1 SGHRS and CDR2 YFSETQ. DNA for the CDR3: TGCGCCAGCACCGAGCGGGGGGGTCAAGAGACCCAGTACTTC. Protein sequence: CASTERGGQETQYF.

The chain couples TRBV20-1 to TRBJ2-1; D perhaps matches TRBD2 (5 bases). Trimming took off 1 base at V and 7 bases at J, with 11 bases between the two ends. CDR3 length: 13 residues. The germline CDR1 and CDR2 sequences are DFQATT and SNEGSKA (reference sequence). CDR3 loop: CSARVPGKNEQFF. The CDR3 DNA sequence: TGCAGTGCTAGAGTTCCGGGGAAGAATGAGCAGTTCTTC.

The V and J genes are TRBV3-1 and TRBJ2-5; perhaps TRBD2 as D (6 bases). Germline CDR1 reads LGHDT; CDR2 reads YNNKEL (reference sequence). Trimming left V 7 bases short and J 5 bases short, with 14 bases between. This CDR3 region has 13 residues. The CDR3 DNA follows: TGTGCCAGCAAACGCCGGGGGTCGGAGACCCAGTACTTC. As protein: CASKRRGSETQYF.

This clonotype was picked up a small number of times. V usage is TRBV27 and J usage is TRBJ2-6; D not resolved. CDR3 size: 19 residues. CDR1 is MNHEY, CDR2 SMNVEV, per germline (reference sequence). Trimming stripped 4 bases from V and 0 bases from J, with 19 bases between. The CDR3 nucleotides are TGTGCCAGCAGTTGGTCCTCTACTCTTGACAACTCTGGGGCCAACGTCCTGACTTTC. Protein sequence: CASSWSSTLDNSGANVLTF.

This rearrangement joins TRBV6-5 to TRBJ2-7; TRBD2 agrees at 9 bases. There are 15 residues in the CDR3. Per the germline V gene, CDR1 is MNHEY and CDR2 is SVGAGI. The ends lost 0 bases at V and 2 bases at J; junction bases unmatched: 2. CDR3 nucleotides: TGTGCCAGCAGTTACTCGGGACTAGCTACCTACGAGCAGTACTTC. As protein: CASSYSGLATYEQYF.

Points on this clonotype: The junction differs from germline at one of its ends, possibly a read error. The V and J genes are TRBV5-5 and TRBJ2-5; unclear D gene. Per the germline V gene, CDR1 is SGHKS and CDR2 is YYEKEE (reference sequence). The length of the CDR3 is 14 residues. The chain's CDR3 is CASSLVSTQETQNF. CDR3 bases: TGTGCCAGCAGCTTGGTTAGCACCCAAGAGACCCAGAACTTC.

This clonotype was recorded a few times. The DNA for the CDR3 is TGTGCCACCAGCTCAGACAGGGGACATTATGGCTACACCTTC. Protein sequence: CATSSDRGHYGYTF. The chain links TRBV15 to TRBJ1-2; 8 bases map to TRBD1. The V and J ends lost 5 bases and 5 bases, in that order; junction bases with no gene match: 7. The CDR3 is 14 residues long. Per the germline V gene, CDR1 is LNHNV and CDR2 is YYDKDF (reference sequence).

This clonotype was seen many times. This chain joins TRBV2 and TRBJ1-5; D is uncertain. This CDR3 is 14 amino acids long. CDR1 SNHLY and CDR2 FYNNEI come from the germline V gene. Trimming pared 6 bases from V and 6 bases from J, leaving 15 bases between. This chain's CDR3 is CASRTLGSGQPQHF. CDR3 nucleotide sequence: TGTGCCAGCAGGACCTTGGGGTCCGGTCAGCCCCAGCATTTT.

The chain employs TRBV3-1 and TRBJ2-5; TRBD1 or TRBD2 may be the D gene (6 bases each). Germline lookup yields CDR1 LGHDT and CDR2 YNNKEL (reference sequence). CDR3 length equals 16 residues. The V gene lost 4 bases and the J gene lost 4 bases, with 19 bases spanning the gap. CDR3 protein: CASSPRRGAMRETQYF. CDR3 bases: TGTGCCAGCAGCCCCAGGAGGGGGGCCATGAGAGAGACCCAGTACTTC.

V gene TRBV24-1 combines with J gene TRBJ2-5; D may match TRBD1 or TRBD2 (5 bases each). V was clipped by 4 bases and J by 3 bases, with 14 bases between them. Germline V gene sequence: CDR1 KGHDR, CDR2 SFDVKD. The length of the CDR3 is 15 residues. The CDR3 sequence is CATSDYRGVKETQYF. In nucleotides, the CDR3 is TGTGCCACCAGTGACTATCGGGGCGTGAAAGAGACCCAGTACTTC.

The chain employs TRBV5-1 and TRBJ2-5, with 8 bases matching TRBD1. The CDR3 consists of 14 residues. V trimming: 4 bases; J trimming: 3 bases; junction bases outside the gene matches: 5. Germline assignment: CDR1 SGHRS and CDR2 YFSETQ. CDR3 sequence reads: CASSPDRVEETQYF. CDR3 in DNA: TGCGCCAGCAGCCCGGACAGGGTAGAAGAGACCCAGTACTTC.

The CDR3 DNA reads as TGTGCCAGCACGTCTCATTCAGATACGCAGTATTTT. It yields the protein CASTSHSDTQYF. J is TRBJ2-3 and V is TRBV28, with D unclear. CDR3 length: 12 residues. Trimming removed 7 bases from V and 4 bases from J, with 9 bases in between. CDR1 and CDR2 from the germline V gene are MDHEN and SYDVKM.

This clonotype showed up just a few times. The rearrangement uses TRBV18 and TRBJ2-4; a weak D match, TRBD2 (5 bases). V lost 3 bases and J 0 bases, leaving 12 bases between the germline ends. Germline V gives CDR1 KGHSH, CDR2 LQKENI. The CDR3 is made up of 16 amino acids. CDR3 nucleotides: TGTGCCAGCTCACCCATACCGACTATAGCCAAAAACATTCAGTACTTC. It encodes CASSPIPTIAKNIQYF.

The V gene is TRBV7-7, the J gene TRBJ2-1; 9 bases align to TRBD1. The CDR3 spans 18 residues. Germline V gene data show CDR1 as SSHAT and CDR2 as FNYEAQ (reference sequence). V was clipped by 2 bases and J by 8 bases; unmatched bases: 16. This CDR3 is CASSLREDRGLVIYEQFF. The CDR3 region has the DNA TGTGCCAGCAGCTTACGGGAGGACAGGGGATTGGTAATCTATGAGCAGTTCTTC.

This sequence joins TRBV9 and TRBJ1-2, with a possible D match to TRBD1 (5 bases). Trimming pared 0 bases from V and 4 bases from J, leaving 13 bases between. Germline CDR1 SGDLS, CDR2 YYNGEE. The length of the CDR3 is 15 residues. CDR3 region: CASSVVSQGTYGYTF. The CDR3 DNA is TGTGCCAGCAGCGTAGTCAGTCAGGGTACCTATGGCTACACCTTC.

This clonotype was counted only a few times. This CDR3 reads CASSDSGTPLNEQFF. Here the CDR3 DNA reads TGTGCCAGCAGTGATTCCGGGACACCTCTCAATGAGCAGTTCTTC. This chain joins TRBV25-1 and TRBJ2-1; TRBD1 might be the D (6 bases). CDR3 length: 15 residues. Germline values: CDR1 MGHDK, CDR2 SYGVNS. Trimming pared 3 bases from V and 6 bases from J, leaving 15 bases between.

In this sample, this clonotype turned up a few times. The rearrangement links TRBV20-1 to TRBJ2-3, with D unresolved. Germline CDR1 reads DFQATT; CDR2 reads SNEGSKA (reference sequence). V lost 3 bases and J lost 0, with 10 bases in between. This CDR3 is built from 14 residues. For the CDR3, the DNA is TGCAGTGCTAGGGACGGTTCTAGCACAGATACGCAGTATTTT. This translates into CSARDGSSTDTQYF.

There are a few counts of this clonotype. The chain employs TRBV10-3 and TRBJ2-1, with 12 bases matching TRBD2. Germline values: CDR1 ENHRY, CDR2 SYGVKD. This CDR3 comprises 13 residues. The ends lost 10 bases at V and 6 bases at J; junction bases unmatched: 4. DNA of the CDR3: TGTGCCACCCTAGCGGGGGGGGGCAATGAGCAGTTCTTC. Translating it yields CATLAGGGNEQFF.

The chain links TRBV14 to TRBJ2-1; D uncertain. The CDR3 consists of 12 residues. Germline V gene lookup returns CDR1 SGHDN and CDR2 FVKESK. V was trimmed by 4 bases and J by 12 bases, leaving 13 bases between them. The CDR3, as DNA: TGTGCCAGCAGCCTGGGTCTCTCGGGGCAGTTCTTC. Translated: CASSLGLSGQFF.